This T cell receptor (beta chain) was sequenced for a study of blood T cells in healthy people across ages. The CDR3 runs to 16 residues. Per the germline V gene, CDR1 is SQVTM and CDR2 is ANQGSEA. With V trimmed by 1 base and J by 4 bases, 10 bases remained unmatched. Sample-barcoded 5' priming and a J-beta primer mix drove a second PCR of 7 to 11 cycles. TCRdb re-analysed the 5' RACE reads in MiXCR, keeping a single row per CDR3 protein. The sample lists roughly 1,500,000 distinct CDR3 sequences, about 31% seen once, with 10% to 12% in the top ten. Collection of 8.5 to 10 milliliters of peripheral blood was performed for each donor. This clonotype appeared a few times. Its antigen is currently unknown. Overall study findings and caveats: There was a strong correlation between TCR beta diversity and naive T cell percentage. Measured against age, TCR beta diversity per million T cells decreased in a roughly linear manner.

This sequence was found in a woman between 25 and 40 years old in good health. This chain uses TRBV29-1 with TRBJ1-1; 9 bases match TRBD1. The specimen was blood. Here the CDR3 reads CSVEGWGQGSSTEAFF. The CDR3, as DNA: TGCAGCGTTGAAGGTTGGGGACAGGGATCGAGCACTGAAGCTTTCTTT.